These 13 T cell receptor beta chains originate from one sample sequenced in a study of T cells in Graves' hyperthyroidism and ophthalmopathy. Amplified regions were TCR beta CDR3 sequences from RNA transcripts. During a first-round RT-PCR of the TCR CDR3, the HTBI primer set was used. TCRdb passed the multiplex PCR reads through MiXCR, listing each CDR3 protein once. The profile shows about 420,000 distinct CDR3 sequences, about 15% of them singletons. Sequenced material: blood. Receptor source: a woman between 18 and 29 years old with Graves' hyperthyroidism.

This clonotype was observed at least ten times. The chain has TRBV19 and TRBJ1-1; D is ambiguous. V lost 7 bases and J lost 1, with 7 bases in between. The CDR3 extends over 12 amino acids. CDR1 is LNHDA, CDR2 SQIVND, per germline (reference sequence). The CDR3 protein is CASTPGNTEAFF. The CDR3 nucleotides read TGTGCCAGTACGCCGGGGAACACTGAAGCTTTCTTT.

This clonotype occurred many times. The chain has TRBV2 and TRBJ2-6, with TRBD2 as a possible D gene (6 bases). The V end was cut by 3 bases, the J end by 5 bases, with 17 bases between. Germline lookup yields CDR1 SNHLY and CDR2 FYNNEI. The CDR3 has 17 residues. The CDR3 DNA sequence: TGTGCCAGCAGTGATGACCACCAGGGACTGTGGGCCAACGTCCTGACTTTC. Protein product: CASSDDHQGLWANVLTF.

This clonotype was seen many times. At one end the junction does not follow the germline gene, possibly because of a read error. The J gene is TRBJ2-3, the V gene TRBV20-1, with D uncertain. This CDR3 contains 11 residues. Per the germline V gene, CDR1 is DFQATT and CDR2 is SNEGSKA (reference sequence). The CDR3 protein is CSGARFDTQCF. CDR3 bases: TGCAGTGGGGCGAGGTTCGATACGCAGTGTTTT.

This clonotype was detected ten times or more. The chain employs TRBV12-3 or TRBV12-4 and TRBJ2-1; the match to TRBD2 covers 11 bases. CDR3 length: 15 amino acids. J gave up 5 bases and V 3 bases, and 3 bases lay outside the gene matches. CDR3 DNA sequence: TGTGCCAGCAGTTTCAGGGGACTAGCGGACAATGAGCAGTTCTTC. It encodes CASSFRGLADNEQFF.

At least ten counts were recorded for this clonotype. The rearrangement joins TRBV7-2 to TRBJ2-5; 11 bases are a match to TRBD2. J was trimmed by 2 bases and V by 1 base; bases with no gene match: 6. The CDR3 runs 17 residues. The germline gives CDR1 SGHTA, CDR2 FQGNSA. CDR3 sequence reads: CASSLGRGLAGQETQYF. CDR3 DNA: TGTGCCAGCAGCTTAGGACGCGGACTAGCGGGTCAAGAGACCCAGTACTTC.

Here the CDR3 reads CASSSLQGSNQPQHF. The CDR3 DNA is TGTGCCAGCAGTTCGCTACAGGGAAGCAATCAGCCCCAGCATTTT. The chain links TRBV27 to TRBJ1-5; TRBD1 is a possible D gene (6 bases). Germline V gene data show CDR1 as MNHEY and CDR2 as SMNVEV (reference sequence). Between the trimmed V and J ends, which lost 4 bases and 1 base, there was a span of 11 bases. The CDR3 is made up of 15 amino acids.

This clonotype has at least ten counts. The chain carries TRBV2 and TRBJ2-7; no clear D gene. Trimming stripped 7 bases from V and 1 base from J, with 14 bases between. The germline V gene encodes CDR1 SNHLY and CDR2 FYNNEI. CDR3 size: 14 residues. CDR3: CASNEADLSYEQYF. CDR3 coding DNA: TGTGCCAGCAATGAGGCGGACCTATCCTACGAGCAGTACTTC.

CDR3: CASSPRGGRGSGELFF. DNA of the CDR3: TGTGCCAGCAGCCCACGGGGCGGGAGAGGGTCCGGGGAGCTGTTTTTT. The chain joins TRBV7-3 to TRBJ2-2, with 7 bases that match TRBD2. CDR1 is SGHTA, CDR2 FQGTGA, per germline. The V segment lost 5 bases and the J segment 6 bases; nucleotides outside the gene matches: 12. The CDR3 runs to 16 residues. The whole variable domain, remainder taken from reference TRBV7-3 and TRBJ2-2, is GAGVSQTPSNKVTEKGKYVELRCDPISGHTALYWYRQSLGQGPEFLIYFQGTGAADDSGLPNDRFFAVRPEGSVSTLKIQRTERGDSAVYLCASSPRGGRGSGELFFGEGSRLTVL.

This clonotype showed up many times. This rearrangement joins TRBV27 to TRBJ2-3; maybe TRBD2 (6 bases). The CDR3 is made up of 14 amino acids. Deletions cut 2 bases from V and 3 bases from J, with 9 bases between. Germline lookup yields CDR1 MNHEY and CDR2 SMNVEV (reference sequence). In DNA form, the CDR3 reads TGTGCCAGCAGTTTAGGGGGGAAGACAGATACGCAGTATTTT. It translates to CASSLGGKTDTQYF.

In this sample, this clonotype turned up many times. The rearrangement links TRBV7-8 to TRBJ1-4, with TRBD1 matching 7 bases. This CDR3 is 16 amino acids long. The V gene's germline CDR1 is SGHVS and CDR2 FQNEAQ. V was pared by 5 bases and J by 2 bases, with 8 bases of the junction left unmatched. The CDR3 DNA follows: TGTGCCAGCAGCGCGCAACAGGGGTCCACTAATGAAAAACTGTTTTTT. Amino acids: CASSAQQGSTNEKLFF.

This clonotype was seen ten or more times. The rearrangement uses TRBV20-1 and TRBJ2-5; D remains unclear. The CDR3 is 12 residues long. In germline, CDR1 is DFQATT, CDR2 SNEGSKA (reference sequence). V lost 4 bases and J 4 bases, leaving 10 bases between the germline ends. CDR3 amino acids: CSAMPAGETQYF. Written as DNA, the CDR3 is TGCAGTGCTATGCCGGCCGGAGAGACCCAGTACTTC.

This clonotype has a count of ten or more. The chain employs TRBV7-9 and TRBJ1-2, with 8 positions matching TRBD1. J lost 0 bases, V lost 6 bases, and 3 bases had no gene match. In germline, CDR1 is SEHNR, CDR2 FQNEAQ (reference sequence). The CDR3 has 14 residues. The CDR3 loop reads CASRLQGANYGYTF. The CDR3 nucleotides are TGTGCCAGCAGGTTACAGGGGGCTAACTATGGCTACACCTTC.

The chain has TRBV12-5 and TRBJ1-3; D uncertain. This CDR3 region has 13 residues. Deletions cut 6 bases from V and 3 bases from J, with 9 bases between. Per germline, CDR1 LGHNT and CDR2 FRNRAP. The CDR3 loop reads CASGGFNGNTIYF. Written as DNA, the CDR3 is TGTGCTAGTGGAGGGTTTAATGGAAACACCATATATTTT.